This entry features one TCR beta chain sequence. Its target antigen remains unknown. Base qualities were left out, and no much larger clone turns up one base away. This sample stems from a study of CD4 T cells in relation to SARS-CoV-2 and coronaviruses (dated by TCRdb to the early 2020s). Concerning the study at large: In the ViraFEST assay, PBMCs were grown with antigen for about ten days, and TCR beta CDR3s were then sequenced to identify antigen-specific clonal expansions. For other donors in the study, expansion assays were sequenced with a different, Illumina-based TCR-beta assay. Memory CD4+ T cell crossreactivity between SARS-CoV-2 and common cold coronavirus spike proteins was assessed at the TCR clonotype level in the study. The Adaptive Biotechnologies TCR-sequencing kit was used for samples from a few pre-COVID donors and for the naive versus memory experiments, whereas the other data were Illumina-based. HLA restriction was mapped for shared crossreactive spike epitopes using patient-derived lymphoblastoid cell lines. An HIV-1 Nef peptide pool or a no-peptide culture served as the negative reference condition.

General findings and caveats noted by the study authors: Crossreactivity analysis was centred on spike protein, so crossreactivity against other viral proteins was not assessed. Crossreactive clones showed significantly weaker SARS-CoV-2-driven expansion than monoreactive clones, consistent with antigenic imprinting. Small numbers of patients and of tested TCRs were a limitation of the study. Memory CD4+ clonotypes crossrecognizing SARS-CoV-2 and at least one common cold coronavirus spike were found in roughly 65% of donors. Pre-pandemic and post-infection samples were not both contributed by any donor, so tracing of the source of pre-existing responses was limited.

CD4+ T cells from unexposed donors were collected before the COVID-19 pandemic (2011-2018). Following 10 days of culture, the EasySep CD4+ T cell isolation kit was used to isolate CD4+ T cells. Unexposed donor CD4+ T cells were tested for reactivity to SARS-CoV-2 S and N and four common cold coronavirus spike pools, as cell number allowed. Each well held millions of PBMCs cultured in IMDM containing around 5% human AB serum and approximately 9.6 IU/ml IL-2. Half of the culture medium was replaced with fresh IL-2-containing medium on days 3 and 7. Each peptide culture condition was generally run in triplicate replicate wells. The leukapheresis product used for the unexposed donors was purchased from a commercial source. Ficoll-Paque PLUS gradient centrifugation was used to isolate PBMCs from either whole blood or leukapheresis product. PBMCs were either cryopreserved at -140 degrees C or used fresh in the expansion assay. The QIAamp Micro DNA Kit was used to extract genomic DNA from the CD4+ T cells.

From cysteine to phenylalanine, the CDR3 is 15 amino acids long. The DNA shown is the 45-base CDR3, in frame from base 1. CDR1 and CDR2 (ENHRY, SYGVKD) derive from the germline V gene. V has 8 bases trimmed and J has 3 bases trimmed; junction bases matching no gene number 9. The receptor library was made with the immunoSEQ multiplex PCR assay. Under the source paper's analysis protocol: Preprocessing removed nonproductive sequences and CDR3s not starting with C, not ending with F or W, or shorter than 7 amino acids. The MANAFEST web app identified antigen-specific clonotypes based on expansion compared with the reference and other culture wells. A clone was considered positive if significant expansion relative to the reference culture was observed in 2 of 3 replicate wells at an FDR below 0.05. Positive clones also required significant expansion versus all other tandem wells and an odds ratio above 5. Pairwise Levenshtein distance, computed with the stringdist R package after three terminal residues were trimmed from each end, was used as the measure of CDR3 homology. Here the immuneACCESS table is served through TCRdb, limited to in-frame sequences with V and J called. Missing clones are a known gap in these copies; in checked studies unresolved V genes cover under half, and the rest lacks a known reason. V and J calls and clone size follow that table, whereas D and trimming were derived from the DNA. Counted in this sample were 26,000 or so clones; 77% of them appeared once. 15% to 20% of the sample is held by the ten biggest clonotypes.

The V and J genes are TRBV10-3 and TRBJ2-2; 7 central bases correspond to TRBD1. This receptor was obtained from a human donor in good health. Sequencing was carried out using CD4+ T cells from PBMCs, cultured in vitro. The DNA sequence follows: TGTGCCATCTCCCCGGTAGGGGGCGACACCGGGGAGCTGTTTTTT. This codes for CAISPVGGDTGELFF.